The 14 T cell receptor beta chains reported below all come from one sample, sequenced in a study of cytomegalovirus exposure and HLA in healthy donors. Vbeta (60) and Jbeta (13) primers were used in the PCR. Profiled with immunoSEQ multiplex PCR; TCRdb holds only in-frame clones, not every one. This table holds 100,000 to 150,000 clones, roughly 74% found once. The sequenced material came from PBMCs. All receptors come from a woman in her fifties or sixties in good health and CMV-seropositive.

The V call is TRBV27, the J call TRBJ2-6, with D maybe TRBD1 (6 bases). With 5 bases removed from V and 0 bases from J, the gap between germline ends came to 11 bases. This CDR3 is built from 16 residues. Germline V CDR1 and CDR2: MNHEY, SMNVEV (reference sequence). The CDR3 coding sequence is TGTGCCAGCAGTATAAACAGGGTCTCTGGGGCCAACGTCCTGACTTTC. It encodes CASSINRVSGANVLTF.

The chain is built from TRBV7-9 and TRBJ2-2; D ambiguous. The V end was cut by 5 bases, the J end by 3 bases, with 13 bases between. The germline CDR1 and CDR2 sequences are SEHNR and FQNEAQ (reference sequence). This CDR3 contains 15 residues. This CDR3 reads CASSPTAGDTGELFF. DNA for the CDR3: TGTGCCAGCAGCCCCACAGCCGGCGACACCGGGGAGCTGTTTTTT.

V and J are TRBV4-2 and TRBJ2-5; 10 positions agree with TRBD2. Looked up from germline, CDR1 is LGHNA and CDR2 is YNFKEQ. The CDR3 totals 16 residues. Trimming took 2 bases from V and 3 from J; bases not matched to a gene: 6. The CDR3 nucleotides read TGTGCCAGCAGCCAATCGAGCGGGGGGGCCGAAGAGACCCAGTACTTC. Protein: CASSQSSGGAEETQYF.

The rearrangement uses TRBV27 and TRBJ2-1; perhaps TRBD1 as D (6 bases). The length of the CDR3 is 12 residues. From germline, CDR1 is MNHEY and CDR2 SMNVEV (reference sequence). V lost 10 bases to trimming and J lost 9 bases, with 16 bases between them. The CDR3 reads CATLGEGGEQFF. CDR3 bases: TGTGCCACTTTGGGGGAAGGGGGTGAGCAGTTCTTC.

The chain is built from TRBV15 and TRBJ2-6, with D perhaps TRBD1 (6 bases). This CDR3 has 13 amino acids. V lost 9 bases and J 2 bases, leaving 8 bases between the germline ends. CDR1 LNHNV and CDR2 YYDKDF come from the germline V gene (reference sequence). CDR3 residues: CATTGTGANVLTF. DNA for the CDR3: TGTGCCACTACAGGGACTGGGGCCAACGTCCTGACTTTC.

In DNA, the CDR3 is TGCGCCAGCAGCCAAGCTCCAAACCCGGGGGGGGAGCAGTACTTC. Translating it yields CASSQAPNPGGEQYF. The chain uses TRBV4-3 and TRBJ2-7; 8 nucleotides align to TRBD2. V shed 1 base, J shed 7 bases, and the junction held 9 bases outside the gene matches. This CDR3 spans 15 amino acids. Germline V CDR1 and CDR2: LGHNA, YSLEER.

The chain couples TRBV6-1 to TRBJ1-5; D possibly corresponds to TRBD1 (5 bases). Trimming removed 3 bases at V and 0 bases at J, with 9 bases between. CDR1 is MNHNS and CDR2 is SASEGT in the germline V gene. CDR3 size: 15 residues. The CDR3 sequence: CASSDRASSNQPQHF. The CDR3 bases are TGTGCCAGCAGTGACAGGGCATCTAGCAATCAGCCCCAGCATTTT.

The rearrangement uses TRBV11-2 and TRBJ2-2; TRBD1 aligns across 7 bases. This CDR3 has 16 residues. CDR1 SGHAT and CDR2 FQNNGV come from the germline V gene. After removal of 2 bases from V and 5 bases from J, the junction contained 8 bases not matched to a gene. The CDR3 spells CASSLWLTGKTGELFF. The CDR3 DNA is TGTGCCAGCAGCTTATGGTTGACAGGGAAGACCGGGGAGCTGTTTTTT.

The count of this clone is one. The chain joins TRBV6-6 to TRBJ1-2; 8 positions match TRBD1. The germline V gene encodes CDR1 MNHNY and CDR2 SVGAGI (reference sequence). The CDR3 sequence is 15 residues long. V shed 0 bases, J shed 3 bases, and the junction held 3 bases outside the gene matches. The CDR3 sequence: CASSYSGQGYYGYTF. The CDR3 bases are TGTGCCAGCAGTTACTCCGGACAGGGCTACTATGGCTACACCTTC.

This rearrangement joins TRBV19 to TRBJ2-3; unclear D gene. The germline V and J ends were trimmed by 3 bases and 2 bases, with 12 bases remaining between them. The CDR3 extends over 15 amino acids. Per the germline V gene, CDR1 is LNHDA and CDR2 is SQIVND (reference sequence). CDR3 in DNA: TGTGCCAGTAGTATGAACAGCCTGAACACAGATACGCAGTATTTT. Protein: CASSMNSLNTDTQYF.

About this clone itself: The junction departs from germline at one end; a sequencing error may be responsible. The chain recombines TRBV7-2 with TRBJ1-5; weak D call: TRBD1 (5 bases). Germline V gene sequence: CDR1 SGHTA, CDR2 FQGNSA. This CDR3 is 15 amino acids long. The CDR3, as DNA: TGTTCCAGCAGCCGAGGAGGGGAGGGAGCGCAGCCCCAGCATTTT. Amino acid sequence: CSSSRGGEGAQPQHF.

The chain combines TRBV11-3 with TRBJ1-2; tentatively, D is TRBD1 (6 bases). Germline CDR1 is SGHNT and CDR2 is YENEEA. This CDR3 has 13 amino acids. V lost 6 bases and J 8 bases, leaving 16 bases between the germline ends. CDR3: CASSPRGELGYTF. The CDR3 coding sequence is TGTGCCAGCAGTCCCAGGGGAGAACTGGGCTACACCTTC.

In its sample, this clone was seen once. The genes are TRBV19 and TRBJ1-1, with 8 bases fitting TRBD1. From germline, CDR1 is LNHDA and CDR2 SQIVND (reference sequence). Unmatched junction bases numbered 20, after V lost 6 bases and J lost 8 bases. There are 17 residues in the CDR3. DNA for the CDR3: TGTGCCAGTAGCGTGCCCTGGACAGGGTTACGGAGGCCCGAAGCTTTCTTT. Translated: CASSVPWTGLRRPEAFF.

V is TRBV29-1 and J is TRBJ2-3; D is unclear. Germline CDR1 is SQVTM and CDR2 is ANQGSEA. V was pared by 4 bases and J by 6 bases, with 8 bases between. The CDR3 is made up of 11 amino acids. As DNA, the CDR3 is TGCAGCGTTGGCGGAACTGATACGCAGTATTTT. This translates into CSVGGTDTQYF.